The T cell receptor (beta chain) under discussion was sequenced for a study of T cell changes during pregnancy in multiple sclerosis. From germline, CDR1 is MRHNA and CDR2 SNTAGT. The V end lost 5 bases, the J end lost 4 bases, and 17 bases lay between the germline ends. This CDR3 spans 15 amino acids. TCRdb's table, derived via immunoSEQ multiplex PCR, lists solely in-frame clones and lacks some. This table holds about 38,000 clones, roughly 89% found once. V gene TRBV6-4 combines with J gene TRBJ2-5; D is possibly TRBD2 (5 bases). Sequencing was performed on CD8+ T cells from peripheral blood mononuclear cells, taken in the second trimester of pregnancy. The clonotype was recovered from a female donor with multiple sclerosis, enrolled in a pregnancy study. Here the CDR3 reads CASSRVLAGPETQYF. DNA of the CDR3: TGTGCCAGCAGTAGAGTCCTAGCAGGTCCAGAGACCCAGTACTTC.